One sample yielded the 27 T cell receptor beta chains listed below, sequenced in a study of T-cell memory formation after mild COVID-19. MiXCR was run by TCRdb on the 5' RACE reads, yielding one entry per CDR3 protein. Of about 470,000 distinct CDR3 sequences listed, more than 20% are singletons. Input material: PBMCs or a T cell subset sorted from them (not recorded which). The receptors were gathered from an adult woman who had mild COVID-19 (a few samples of this study predate the infection). Cell type and time point are not known.

The V gene is TRBV20-1, the J gene TRBJ2-7; D is perhaps TRBD1 or TRBD2 (6 bases each). CDR1 and CDR2 from the germline V gene are DFQATT and SNEGSKA (reference sequence). V lost 4 bases and J lost 3, with 16 bases in between. This CDR3 is built from 14 residues. The CDR3 DNA reads as TGCAGTGCTAACCTAGGGGGGCAGATCTACGAGCAGTACTTC. This translates into CSANLGGQIYEQYF.

Only a few counts were recorded for this clonotype. The chain carries TRBV7-2 and TRBJ2-1; D might be TRBD2 (6 bases). CDR3 length equals 14 residues. V shed 1 base and J shed 8 bases, with 12 bases lying between them. Germline V gene sequence: CDR1 SGHTA, CDR2 FQGNSA. CDR3: CASSLVPSVDEQFF. The CDR3 DNA follows: TGTGCCAGCAGCTTAGTCCCTAGCGTGGATGAGCAGTTCTTC. Full variable domain (remainder filled in from reference TRBV7-2 and TRBJ2-1): GAGVSQSPSNKVTEKGKDVELRCDPISGHTALYWYRQSLGQGLEFLIYFQGNSAPDKSGLPSDRFSAERTGGSVSTLTIQRTQQEDSAVYLCASSLVPSVDEQFFGPGTRLTVL.

This rearrangement joins TRBV20-1 to TRBJ2-2; the match to TRBD2 covers 8 bases. Germline-derived CDR1 and CDR2 are DFQATT and SNEGSKA (reference sequence). The CDR3 extends over 18 amino acids. The ends lost 3 bases at V and 2 bases at J; junction bases unmatched: 14. CDR3 loop: CSASRLAGALINTGELFF. The CDR3 region has the DNA TGCAGTGCTAGTCGGCTAGCGGGCGCTCTGATCAACACCGGGGAGCTGTTTTTT.

This chain joins TRBV6-6 and TRBJ2-7; the match to TRBD2 covers 11 bases. This CDR3 has 15 amino acids. Germline values: CDR1 MNHNY, CDR2 SVGAGI (reference sequence). J lost 6 bases, V lost 2 bases, and 6 bases had no gene match. CDR3 loop: CASSYALAGGIEQYF. DNA for the CDR3: TGTGCCAGCAGTTACGCCTTAGCGGGAGGGATCGAGCAGTACTTC.

V gene TRBV9 combines with J gene TRBJ2-3; D is perhaps TRBD2 (6 bases). Deletions cut 1 base from V and 6 bases from J, with 12 bases between. The CDR3 loop spans 14 amino acids. Looked up from germline, CDR1 is SGDLS and CDR2 is YYNGEE. The CDR3 spells CASSVSRGGDTQYF. CDR3 nucleotides: TGTGCCAGCAGCGTATCAAGAGGAGGGGATACGCAGTATTTT.

The sample holds a few counts of this clonotype. The chain employs TRBV12-3 or TRBV12-4 and TRBJ2-5; 7 bases fit TRBD1. With V trimmed by 6 bases and J by 5 bases, 9 bases remained unmatched. This CDR3 has 14 residues. The CDR3 DNA is TGTGCCAGCAGCTCCGAACAGGGGTGGGAGACCCAGTACTTC. Its translation: CASSSEQGWETQYF.

This clonotype was counted at least ten times. The rearrangement links TRBV5-1 to TRBJ1-5; weak D call: TRBD1 (5 bases). V dropped 1 base and J dropped 0 bases, with 8 bases sitting between them. The CDR3 is 15 amino acids. Germline lookup yields CDR1 SGHRS and CDR2 YFSETQ. The CDR3 region has the DNA TGCGCCAGCAGCTTGTCAGGGATTAGCAATCAGCCCCAGCATTTT. Its translation: CASSLSGISNQPQHF.

The chain has TRBV11-3 and TRBJ2-3; D assignment may be TRBD1 or TRBD2 (6 bases each). This CDR3 spans 18 amino acids. Germline CDR1 SGHNT, CDR2 YENEEA. The V gene lost 2 bases and the J gene lost 1 base, with 19 bases spanning the gap. For the CDR3, the DNA is TGTGCCAGCAGCTTAAGGGGACAATGGGGACTGGGCACAGATACGCAGTATTTT. Amino acid sequence: CASSLRGQWGLGTDTQYF.

The chain uses TRBV7-8 and TRBJ2-3; a possible D gene is TRBD1 (6 bases). Germline V gives CDR1 SGHVS, CDR2 FQNEAQ. The CDR3 covers 15 residues. Trimming cost V 1 base and J 3 bases, with 11 bases left between them. The CDR3 DNA is TGTGCCAGCAGCTTAGAACAGGGAATGACAGATACGCAGTATTTT. Translating gives CASSLEQGMTDTQYF.

The CDR3 reads CASSITNTGELFF. The CDR3 nucleotides are TGTGCCAGCAGCATAACGAACACCGGGGAGCTGTTTTTT. J is TRBJ2-2 and V is TRBV12-3 or TRBV12-4; D not resolved. The ends were cut back, 6 bases at V and 0 bases at J, with 5 bases in the middle. This CDR3 comprises 13 residues.

The rearrangement links TRBV5-5 to TRBJ2-1, with TRBD1 identical over 7 bases. This CDR3 spans 15 amino acids. V lost 0 bases, J lost 3 bases, and 3 bases stayed unmatched. Germline CDR1 reads SGHKS; CDR2 reads YYEKEE (reference sequence). DNA of the CDR3: TGTGCCAGCAGCTTGGAGGCAGGGGGCTACAATGAGCAGTTCTTC. This sequence encodes CASSLEAGGYNEQFF.

This chain links TRBV7-9 with TRBJ2-3, with TRBD2 matching over 13 bases. Losses at the gene ends were 5 bases for V and 2 bases for J; bases not matched to a gene: 4. The CDR3 extends over 16 amino acids. Looked up from germline, CDR1 is SEHNR and CDR2 is FQNEAQ (reference sequence). DNA for the CDR3: TGTGCCAGCAGCCCCGGGACTAGCGGGACCACAGATACGCAGTATTTT. This codes for CASSPGTSGTTDTQYF.

The rearrangement joins TRBV20-1 to TRBJ2-1, with TRBD2 matching 12 bases. V dropped 3 bases and J dropped 0; count of bases not matched to a gene: 6. CDR3 length: 17 residues. Germline V CDR1 and CDR2: DFQATT, SNEGSKA (reference sequence). The CDR3 DNA reads as TGCAGTGCTAGGGGACTAGCGGGTTACTCCTCCTACAATGAGCAGTTCTTC. Residues: CSARGLAGYSSYNEQFF.

This chain uses TRBV29-1 with TRBJ1-5, with 10 nucleotides matching TRBD1. The junction had 7 bases not matched to a gene; V was cut back by 7 bases and J by 4 bases. The CDR3 consists of 14 residues. Germline V lookup: CDR1 SQVTM, CDR2 ANQGSEA. CDR3 DNA: TGCAGCGCCCGGACAGGGGGAAGGAATCAGCCCCAGCATTTT. Translation gives CSARTGGRNQPQHF.

J is TRBJ1-1 and V is TRBV30; no definite D call. Germline CDR1 is GTSNPN and CDR2 is SVGIG (reference sequence). CDR3 length: 13 amino acids. V shed 4 bases and J shed 1 base, with 10 bases lying between them. CDR3 sequence reads: CAWTLDRNTEAFF. DNA for the CDR3: TGTGCCTGGACCTTGGACCGGAACACTGAAGCTTTCTTT.

This clonotype has more than one count but fewer than ten. The chain combines TRBV7-9 with TRBJ2-5; D might be TRBD1 (5 bases). Trimming removed 1 base from V and 4 bases from J, with 13 bases in between. Per the germline V gene, CDR1 is SEHNR and CDR2 is FQNEAQ (reference sequence). CDR3 length: 15 amino acids. The DNA of the CDR3 is TGTGCCAGCAGCTTAGGGGGCCGAGGCCGAGAGACCCAGTACTTC. Its translation: CASSLGGRGRETQYF.

In its sample, this clonotype was seen a few times. The genes are TRBV7-9 and TRBJ2-7; 10 nucleotides agree with TRBD2. This CDR3 has 14 amino acids. V was clipped by 5 bases and J by 6 bases; unmatched bases: 7. Looked up from germline, CDR1 is SEHNR and CDR2 is FQNEAQ (reference sequence). CDR3 DNA: TGTGCCAGCAGCGAAAGCGGGGGGGCCAGCGAGCAGTACTTC. It is translated as CASSESGGASEQYF.

In this sample, this clonotype turned up once. The CDR3 nucleotides read TGTGCCAGAGAAGTACCGGGGCAGGGAACCCACGAGCAGTACTTC. Translated: CAREVPGQGTHEQYF. The rearrangement joins TRBV19 to TRBJ2-7; D assignment may be TRBD1 or TRBD2 (5 bases each). CDR1 is LNHDA, CDR2 SQIVND, per germline (reference sequence). The V end was cut by 9 bases, the J end by 5 bases, with 23 bases between. This CDR3 contains 15 residues.

This sequence joins TRBV7-3 and TRBJ2-1, with 15 bases matching TRBD2. CDR3 length: 16 amino acids. Germline CDR1 SGHTA, CDR2 FQGTGA. With V trimmed by 5 bases and J by 9 bases, 8 bases remained unmatched. CDR3 residues: CASSPTGLAGGGEQFF. CDR3 sequence (DNA): TGTGCCAGCAGCCCGACGGGACTAGCGGGGGGCGGTGAGCAGTTCTTC. Full variable domain (missing parts from reference TRBV7-3 and TRBJ2-1): GAGVSQTPSNKVTEKGKYVELRCDPISGHTALYWYRQSLGQGPEFLIYFQGTGAADDSGLPNDRFFAVRPEGSVSTLKIQRTERGDSAVYLCASSPTGLAGGGEQFFGPGTRLTVL.

This clonotype was counted a few times. The chain recombines TRBV10-3 with TRBJ2-1; 8 bases line up with TRBD2. Looked up from germline, CDR1 is ENHRY and CDR2 is SYGVKD. The CDR3 is 14 amino acids. Losses at the gene ends were 5 bases for V and 8 bases for J; bases not matched to a gene: 8. The CDR3 sequence is CAISFSETSDEQFF. The CDR3 region has the DNA TGTGCCATCAGTTTCTCCGAGACTAGCGATGAGCAGTTCTTC.

This clonotype occurred a few times. The chain joins TRBV9 to TRBJ2-1; D may be TRBD1 (5 bases). V dropped 0 bases and J dropped 3 bases, with 22 bases sitting between them. Germline-derived CDR1 and CDR2 are SGDLS and YYNGEE. The CDR3 is made up of 19 amino acids. This chain's CDR3 is CASSVDPYESRALYNEQFF. The CDR3, as DNA: TGTGCCAGCAGCGTAGACCCGTATGAATCCAGGGCTCTCTACAATGAGCAGTTCTTC.

V and J are TRBV11-1 and TRBJ2-2, with TRBD1 as a possible D gene (5 bases). V lost 5 bases and J 4 bases, leaving 14 bases between the germline ends. The CDR3 totals 15 residues. CDR1 and CDR2 (germline): SGHAT, FQDESV (reference sequence). CDR3 sequence (DNA): TGTGCCAGCAGCGGCCAAGGACAACTCACCGGGGAGCTGTTTTTT. The encoded protein is CASSGQGQLTGELFF.

This chain uses TRBV20-1 with TRBJ2-1, with 11 nucleotides matching TRBD2. The CDR3 has 14 amino acids. Losses at the gene ends were 4 bases for V and 9 bases for J; bases not matched to a gene: 8. Germline V lookup: CDR1 DFQATT, CDR2 SNEGSKA (reference sequence). In nucleotides, the CDR3 is TGCAGTGCTATCCAAGTAGCGGGAGGGGCTGAGCAGTTCTTC. This sequence encodes CSAIQVAGGAEQFF.

The chain links TRBV4-3 to TRBJ2-7; D not certain. Germline V gene sequence: CDR1 LGHNA, CDR2 YSLEER. The CDR3 sequence is 13 residues long. V was shortened by 0 bases and J by 5 bases, with 8 bases between the two germline ends. CDR3 in amino acids: CASSQEVSHEQYF. The CDR3 DNA reads as TGCGCCAGCAGCCAAGAAGTATCTCACGAGCAGTACTTC.

Concerning this clonotype: At one end, the junction sequence differs from germline, possibly due to a read error. The V and J genes are TRBV7-9 and TRBJ2-1; TRBD1 matches 7 bases. Germline CDR1 is SEHNR and CDR2 is FQNEAQ (reference sequence). The CDR3 has 15 residues. As DNA, the CDR3 is TGTGACAGCAGCTTAGGCGACAGGGATAACAATGAGCAGTTCTTC. Protein: CDSSLGDRDNNEQFF.

The rearrangement joins TRBV12-3 or TRBV12-4 to TRBJ2-1; the D gene is possibly TRBD2 (5 bases). The V end was cut by 0 bases, the J end by 15 bases, with 12 bases between. The CDR3 runs 12 residues. The CDR3 region is CASSLAEGIRFF. CDR3 bases: TGTGCCAGCAGTTTAGCTGAGGGAATAAGGTTCTTC.

This clonotype has a handful of counts. The chain links TRBV7-2 to TRBJ2-1, with 7 bases fitting TRBD2. J lost 4 bases, V lost 3 bases, and 6 bases had no gene match. In germline, CDR1 is SGHTA, CDR2 FQGNSA. The CDR3 extends over 15 amino acids. The CDR3, as DNA: TGTGCCAGCAGCTTCCCGGGAGGCCTTTACAATGAGCAGTTCTTC. Protein: CASSFPGGLYNEQFF.